This TCR beta chain was captured in a study of blood T cell repertoires in COVID-19. Produced via immunoSEQ multiplex PCR; TCRdb's table is partial and in-frame only. The table lists 150,000 to 200,000 clones, 85% to 95% of them singletons. Germline values: CDR1 LGHDT, CDR2 YNNKEL (reference sequence). Losses at the gene ends were 3 bases for V and 5 bases for J; bases not matched to a gene: 7. CDR3 size: 16 residues. This clonotype was obtained from a woman aged 55-69 years with COVID-19, enrolled during active disease. The V and J genes are TRBV3-1 (or the pseudogene TRBV3-2) and TRBJ1-5, with TRBD1 matching 10 bases. Material: peripheral blood. The CDR3 coding sequence is TGTGCCAGCAGCCACTCCCCGGGGACAGGGGATCAGCCCCAGCATTTT. Protein: CASSHSPGTGDQPQHF.